One TCR beta chain is described in this entry. What it recognizes is unknown. A single record per CDR3 protein comes from TCRdb applying MiXCR to the reads. The data show 150,000 to 200,000 distinct CDR3 sequences, roughly 22% seen once. This entry is derived from a study of T cell repertoires in cytomegalovirus infection. As for the study in general: Used in the study were CMV epitopes, some recently identified and HLA-C-restricted, others well-studied and HLA-B-restricted. Study-level findings and limits: HLA-C-restricted TCR beta clonotypes specific for CMV led the ex vivo response. Carriers of CMV and the relevant HLA type were discriminated by public TCR beta frequency.

Here the sequenced sample was CD8+ T cells from cultured PBMCs, taken from culture after CMV antigen stimulation. This receptor was taken from a human donor in good health (CMV status not recorded). Some clones in this sample may be carry-over from other donors' samples.

For the CDR3, the DNA is TGTGCCAGCAGCCTACAGTCGAGCGCAGCACGGCTGGAGCAGTACTTC. Residues: CASSLQSSAARLEQYF. The V call is TRBV9, the J call TRBJ2-7; D is undetermined. The V gene's germline CDR1 is SGDLS and CDR2 YYNGEE. The CDR3 loop spans 16 amino acids. V was pared by 4 bases and J by 7 bases, with 24 bases between.